The 9 T cell receptor beta chains given below trace back to one sample, sequenced in a study of T cell clonality in common variable immunodeficiency. The assay was immunoSEQ multiplex PCR, and TCRdb's table has in-frame clones only and misses some. This sample comprises 75,000 to 85,000 clones, none seen once only. The sample taken for sequencing was peripheral blood mononuclear cells. The receptors come from a person aged 18-70 years in good health.

This clone was detected many times. The CDR3 goes on 3 residues after the read ends, and that part is filled in from the germline J gene. V and J are TRBV7-2 and TRBJ2-2, with 8 bases aligning to TRBD1. V lost 4 bases and J lost 7; bases outside the gene matches: 5. The CDR3 covers 14 residues. From germline, CDR1 is SGHTA and CDR2 FQGNSA. The CDR3 sequence is CASSSQGAGGELFF. The part of the CDR3 DNA that was read is TGTGCCAGCAGCTCTCAGGGGGCAGGCGGGGAG. Full variable domain (outside the CDR3, taken from reference TRBV7-2 and TRBJ2-2): GAGVSQSPSNKVTEKGKDVELRCDPISGHTALYWYRQSLGQGLEFLIYFQGNSAPDKSGLPSDRFSAERTGGSVSTLTIQRTQQEDSAVYLCASSSQGAGGELFFGEGSRLTVL.

This clone appeared many times. The CDR3 extends 3 residues past the end of the read, so its final part is completed from the germline J gene. The rearrangement uses TRBV29-1 and TRBJ2-7; no reliable D call. CDR3 length: 11 amino acids. Per the germline V gene, CDR1 is SQVTM and CDR2 is ANQGSEA. The V and J ends lost 1 base and 5 bases respectively, with 6 bases between them. The CDR3 loop reads CSVEGGHEQYF. Incomplete CDR3 DNA: TGCAGCGTTGAAGGAGGCCACGAG.

In this sample, this clone turned up many times. Coverage ceases 3 residues before the CDR3 finishes, and the germline J gene fills in the end. The chain recombines TRBV20-1 with TRBJ2-1; a weak D match, TRBD1 (6 bases). V lost 8 bases and J lost 7, with 21 bases in between. The CDR3 covers 14 residues. Germline V gene lookup returns CDR1 DFQATT and CDR2 SNEGSKA (reference sequence). CDR3 sequence: CSTPPHRERNEQFF. CDR3 bases read: TGCAGTACCCCCCCCCACAGGGAGAGGAATGAG.

This clone was counted ten times or more. The junction differs from germline at one of its ends, possibly a read error. Coverage ceases 3 residues before the CDR3 finishes, and the germline J gene fills in the end. The chain uses TRBV5-5 and TRBJ2-1; D not certain. Germline assignment: CDR1 SGHKS and CDR2 YYEKEE (reference sequence). This CDR3 contains 11 residues. The part of the CDR3 DNA that was read is TGTGCCAGCAGCTCCTATAATGAG. Its translation: CASSSYNE. The full CDR3 protein is CASSSYNEQFF.

This clone was seen repeatedly, ten times or more. The read falls 3 residues short of the CDR3 end, and the missing part is taken from the germline J gene. This chain links TRBV19 with TRBJ1-2, with TRBD1 identical over 10 bases. The CDR3 extends over 15 amino acids. Germline CDR1 is LNHDA and CDR2 is SQIVND (reference sequence). CDR3 sequence reads: CAVSDPGQGIAGYTF. Incomplete CDR3 DNA: TGTGCCGTTTCTGATCCGGGACAGGGGATCGCAGGC.

This clone was counted many times. Read data end 3 residues before the CDR3 end; the end is taken from the germline J gene. The gene calls are TRBV6-2 or TRBV6-3 and TRBJ1-1; a possible D gene is TRBD1 (5 bases). Germline V lookup: CDR1 MNHEY, CDR2 SVGEGT. Trimming left V 6 bases short and J 5 bases short, with 19 bases between. The CDR3 loop spans 15 amino acids. The covered CDR3 bases are TGTGCCAGCAGAATGTCGGGGGGGGTTGTAACTGAA. Its translation is CASRMSGGVVTE. The entire CDR3 protein reads CASRMSGGVVTEAFF.

This clone was detected ten times or more. Read coverage stops 3 residues before the CDR3 terminus; the germline J gene supplies the remainder. The chain couples TRBV2 to TRBJ1-4, with 8 bases that match TRBD1. Losses at the gene ends were 6 bases for V and 2 bases for J; bases not matched to a gene: 8. CDR1 SNHLY and CDR2 FYNNEI come from the germline V gene. This CDR3 is 16 amino acids long. CDR3 protein: CASSTQGAGTNEKLFF. Partial CDR3 DNA: TGTGCCAGCAGCACCCAGGGGGCAGGGACTAATGAAAAA.

This clone occurred a few times. The read ends 3 residues early relative to the CDR3; the germline J gene fills the gap. Other DNA sequences in this sample translate to the same CDR3. The gene calls are TRBV19 and TRBJ1-2; 8 bases line up with TRBD1. Germline trimming cut 5 bases from V and 7 bases from J; bases unmatched to any gene: 12. The CDR3 sequence is 15 residues long. The germline V gene has CDR1 LNHDA and CDR2 SQIVND (reference sequence). CDR3 protein: CASSDFTDRAGGYTF. The CDR3 bases that were read are TGTGCCAGTAGTGACTTTACGGACAGGGCAGGTGGC.

This clone has at least ten counts. The CDR3 reads CSATQGLRYSNEKLFF. The DNA read from the CDR3 is TGCAGTGCTACGCAGGGACTTCGTTACTCCAATGAAAAA. V and J are TRBV20-1 and TRBJ1-4; possible D gene TRBD1, 5 bases. The read gets to within 3 residues of the CDR3 end, and the germline J gene fills in the rest. The CDR3 runs 16 residues. Deletions cut 4 bases from V and 5 bases from J, with 20 bases between. Germline CDR1 is DFQATT and CDR2 is SNEGSKA (reference sequence).